These 25 T cell receptor beta chains came from one sample sequenced in a study of cytomegalovirus exposure and HLA in healthy donors. It was with 60 Vbeta and 13 Jbeta primers that the PCR ran. Assay: immunoSEQ multiplex PCR; the TCRdb copy retains only in-frame clones and omits some. The sample has 130,000 to 150,000 clones, approximately 81% seen once. Sequencing was carried out using PBMCs. These receptors came from a woman in her thirties or forties in good health and CMV-seropositive.

The chain uses TRBV19 and TRBJ1-4; possible D gene TRBD1, 6 bases. The germline CDR1 and CDR2 sequences are LNHDA and SQIVND (reference sequence). V shed 9 bases and J shed 7 bases, with 15 bases lying between them. This CDR3 region has 13 residues. CDR3 sequence: CASNRVLGEKLFF. The CDR3, as DNA: TGTGCCAGCAACAGGGTGCTGGGTGAAAAACTGTTTTTT.

Here the CDR3 reads CASSQEKSGHNEQFF. The CDR3, as DNA: TGCGCCAGCAGCCAAGAAAAAAGCGGACACAATGAGCAGTTCTTC. This chain links TRBV4-3 with TRBJ2-1; tentative D call: TRBD2 (5 bases). The CDR3 extends over 15 amino acids. V was clipped by 0 bases and J by 5 bases, with 11 bases between them. The germline V gene has CDR1 LGHNA and CDR2 YSLEER.

This clone is a singleton in its sample. The CDR3 DNA reads TGCAGCGCCAATAGCGGGACATTAGATACGCAGTATTTT. It yields the protein CSANSGTLDTQYF. The chain combines TRBV29-1 with TRBJ2-3, with 8 bases that match TRBD2. This CDR3 comprises 13 residues. Germline V gene lookup returns CDR1 SQVTM and CDR2 ANQGSEA. Trimming took 7 bases from V and 5 from J; bases not matched to a gene: 8.

The chain employs TRBV2 and TRBJ1-2; 9 bases are shared with TRBD1. This CDR3 is built from 14 residues. V was clipped by 6 bases and J by 6 bases; unmatched bases: 8. Germline values: CDR1 SNHLY, CDR2 FYNNEI. The CDR3 protein is CASRSGTGYHGYTF. The CDR3 nucleotides are TGTGCCAGCAGGAGCGGGACAGGGTATCATGGCTACACCTTC.

The count of this clone is one. The chain joins TRBV4-2 to TRBJ2-3; TRBD2 matches at 8 bases. The V gene end was trimmed by 0 bases and the J gene end by 4 bases; junction bases not matched to a gene: 9. Germline CDR1 LGHNA, CDR2 YNFKEQ. The CDR3 runs 17 residues. CDR3 region: CASSQDHLSGGADTQYF. CDR3 DNA: TGTGCCAGCAGCCAAGACCACCTAAGCGGGGGAGCAGATACGCAGTATTTT.

About this clone: Other nucleotide sequences from this sample produce the same CDR3. V usage is TRBV7-3 and J usage is TRBJ2-1; TRBD2 agrees at 10 bases. This CDR3 region has 15 residues. The J segment lost 4 bases and the V segment lost 2 bases, leaving 2 bases of the junction unmatched. Germline assignment: CDR1 SGHTA and CDR2 FQGTGA. CDR3 sequence (DNA): TGTGCCAGCAGCTTAGTAGCGGGGGGTTACAATGAGCAGTTCTTC. Translating it yields CASSLVAGGYNEQFF.

V usage is TRBV27 and J usage is TRBJ2-1, with 10 bases that match TRBD2. Trimming took 3 bases from V and 8 from J; bases not matched to a gene: 4. The germline gives CDR1 MNHEY, CDR2 SMNVEV (reference sequence). CDR3 size: 14 residues. CDR3 protein: CASSLTSGHYEQFF. In nucleotides, the CDR3 is TGTGCCAGCAGTTTGACTAGCGGGCACTATGAGCAGTTCTTC.

The V gene is TRBV5-1, the J gene TRBJ2-3, with no clear D. Germline lookup yields CDR1 SGHRS and CDR2 YFSETQ. This CDR3 region has 13 residues. V lost 6 bases and J lost 3, with 11 bases in between. The CDR3 coding sequence is TGCGCCAGCAACGAGGCGGTGACAGATACGCAGTATTTT. It specifies CASNEAVTDTQYF.

The rearrangement joins TRBV27 to TRBJ1-5; D may be TRBD1 (6 bases). V shed 0 bases and J shed 7 bases, with 10 bases lying between them. From germline, CDR1 is MNHEY and CDR2 SMNVEV (reference sequence). The CDR3 sequence is 14 residues long. The CDR3 loop reads CASSLSGQGQPQHF. The DNA for the CDR3 is TGTGCCAGCAGTTTATCGGGGCAGGGGCAGCCCCAGCATTTT.

Here the CDR3 DNA reads TGTGCCAGCAGCTTGGGCAGATTAGGTTCACCCCTCCACTTT. Protein product: CASSLGRLGSPLHF. The chain employs TRBV7-3 and TRBJ1-6; D remains ambiguous. The germline CDR1 and CDR2 sequences are SGHTA and FQGTGA. The CDR3 length is 14 residues. Trimming left V 3 bases short and J 9 bases short, with 12 bases between. The full variable domain, in which reference TRBV7-3 and TRBJ1-6 provide the parts outside the CDR3, is GAGVSQTPSNKVTEKGKYVELRCDPISGHTALYWYRQSLGQGPEFLIYFQGTGAADDSGLPNDRFFAVRPEGSVSTLKIQRTERGDSAVYLCASSLGRLGSPLHFGNGTRLTVT.

This chain connects TRBV7-6 to TRBJ1-2; no firm D call. The CDR3 is 13 amino acids. CDR1 and CDR2 from the germline V gene are SGHVS and FNYEAQ. V was trimmed by 5 bases and J by 8 bases, leaving 15 bases between them. For the CDR3, the DNA is TGTGCCAGCAGCCGCGGACTGCTCTCGGGCTACACCTTC. It encodes CASSRGLLSGYTF.

The chain carries TRBV18 and TRBJ1-3; 7 positions agree with TRBD1. The J segment lost 0 bases and the V segment lost 6 bases, leaving 2 bases of the junction unmatched. Germline-derived CDR1 and CDR2 are KGHSH and LQKENI. The CDR3 sequence is 14 residues long. This CDR3 reads CASSRTGSGNTIYF. DNA of the CDR3: TGTGCCAGCTCCCGGACAGGCTCTGGAAACACCATATATTTT.

This chain joins TRBV2 and TRBJ1-6, with TRBD1 identical over 8 bases. After removal of 4 bases from V and 0 bases from J, the junction contained 2 bases not matched to a gene. CDR1 is SNHLY and CDR2 is FYNNEI in the germline V gene. This CDR3 has 16 amino acids. Here the CDR3 DNA reads TGTGCCAGCAGTGCCGGGACAGGCTCCTATAATTCACCCCTCCACTTT. The encoded protein is CASSAGTGSYNSPLHF. The complete variable domain, with remaining parts taken from reference TRBV2 and TRBJ1-6, reads EPEVTQTPSHQVTQMGQEVILRCVPISNHLYFYWYRQILGQKVEFLVSFYNNEISEKSEIFDDQFSVERPDGSNFTLKIRSTKLEDSAMYFCASSAGTGSYNSPLHFGNGTRLTVT.

Worth noting for this clone: A read error may produce the germline difference seen at one junction end. The chain employs TRBV6-1 and TRBJ2-2; the match to TRBD1 covers 8 bases. The V gene's germline CDR1 is MNHNS and CDR2 SASEGT. The CDR3 contains 16 residues. The DNA of the CDR3 is TGTGCCAGCAGTGACCCAGGGGGCGCGAATACCGGGGAGCTGTTTTTT. The encoded protein is CASSDPGGANTGELFF.

V gene TRBV6-1 combines with J gene TRBJ2-7; 11 bases align to TRBD1. Per the germline V gene, CDR1 is MNHNS and CDR2 is SASEGT. CDR3 size: 14 residues. Trimming took 7 bases from V and 4 from J; bases not matched to a gene: 6. The CDR3 spells CASIGQGAWYEQYF. CDR3 bases: TGTGCCAGCATCGGACAGGGGGCGTGGTACGAGCAGTACTTC.

This clone was observed a handful of times. The V and J genes are TRBV6-6 and TRBJ1-3; perhaps TRBD1 as D (6 bases). The CDR3 is 15 amino acids. Trimming stripped 6 bases from V and 0 bases from J, with 12 bases between. Germline V gene sequence: CDR1 MNHNY, CDR2 SVGAGI (reference sequence). The CDR3 reads CASSLQGISGNTIYF. CDR3 bases: TGTGCCAGCAGCTTACAGGGCATCTCTGGAAACACCATATATTTT.

This clone was seen more than once but under ten times. CDR3 nucleotide sequence: TGTGCCACCATGGGCTTTCCCTCCTACGAGCAGTACTTC. It encodes CATMGFPSYEQYF. The rearrangement joins TRBV15 to TRBJ2-7; D uncertain. Deletions cut 7 bases from V and 0 bases from J, with 10 bases between. Germline V gene data show CDR1 as LNHNV and CDR2 as YYDKDF (reference sequence). The CDR3 is 13 residues long.

The chain links TRBV30 to TRBJ1-6; 7 nucleotides align to TRBD1. The length of the CDR3 is 13 residues. J was trimmed by 7 bases and V by 4 bases; bases with no gene match: 4. CDR1 and CDR2 (germline): GTSNPN, SVGIG (reference sequence). The CDR3 here is CAWIDRANSPLHF. CDR3 nucleotide sequence: TGTGCCTGGATTGACAGGGCAAATTCACCCCTCCACTTT.

In regard to this clone: The sample carries other DNA sequences with the same CDR3. V usage is TRBV18 and J usage is TRBJ1-1; tentatively, D is TRBD1 (6 bases). Trimming took 3 bases from V and 2 from J, leaving 10 bases between them. The CDR3 has 14 amino acids. CDR1 KGHSH and CDR2 LQKENI come from the germline V gene. CDR3 DNA: TGTGCCAGCTCACCCCGACAGGAAAACACTGAAGCTTTCTTT. It translates to CASSPRQENTEAFF.

The chain carries TRBV15 and TRBJ1-3; unclear D gene. The germline V gene encodes CDR1 LNHNV and CDR2 YYDKDF (reference sequence). The CDR3 runs 15 residues. V was pared by 1 base and J by 1 base, with 8 bases between. In nucleotides, the CDR3 is TGTGCCACCAGCAGAGCCAGAGGGTCTGGAAACACCATATATTTT. Amino acid sequence: CATSRARGSGNTIYF. Full variable domain (missing parts from reference TRBV15 and TRBJ1-3): DAMVIQNPRYQVTQFGKPVTLSCSQTLNHNVMYWYQQKSSQAPKLLFHYYDKDFNNEADTPDNFQSRRPNTSFCFLDIRSPGLGDTAMYLCATSRARGSGNTIYFGEGSWLTVV.

V and J are TRBV15 and TRBJ2-4; 8 bases align to TRBD1. The CDR3 consists of 15 residues. Germline V gene sequence: CDR1 LNHNV, CDR2 YYDKDF (reference sequence). V shed 5 bases and J 1 base; nucleotides not matched to a gene: 4. The CDR3 coding sequence is TGTGCCACCAGCCCGGACAGGGAGGCCAAAAACATTCAGTACTTC. It codes for CATSPDREAKNIQYF.

The rearrangement links TRBV11-2 to TRBJ1-1, with TRBD1 matching over 8 bases. Germline lookup yields CDR1 SGHAT and CDR2 FQNNGV. The ends lost 5 bases at V and 4 bases at J; junction bases unmatched: 3. The CDR3 sequence is 13 residues long. The CDR3: CASSRQGATEAFF. The CDR3, as DNA: TGTGCCAGCAGCAGGCAGGGGGCCACTGAAGCTTTCTTT. Variable domain in full (rest from reference TRBV11-2 and TRBJ1-1): EAGVAQSPRYKIIEKRQSVAFWCNPISGHATLYWYQQILGQGPKLLIQFQNNGVVDDSQLPKDRFSAERLKGVDSTLKIQPAKLEDSAVYLCASSRQGATEAFFGQGTRLTVV.

CDR3 region: CASSYRGQNRNTEAFF. CDR3 bases: TGTGCCAGCAGTTACAGGGGGCAAAACAGGAACACTGAAGCTTTCTTT. The gene calls are TRBV13 and TRBJ1-1, with 9 bases lining up with TRBD1. The germline V gene has CDR1 PRHDT and CDR2 FYEKMQ (reference sequence). The CDR3 is 16 residues long. Trimming cost V 6 bases and J 1 base; bases outside gene matches: 9.

This chain links TRBV5-1 with TRBJ1-2; D may be TRBD1 (6 bases). This CDR3 spans 14 amino acids. CDR1 and CDR2 from the germline V gene are SGHRS and YFSETQ. V was cut by 9 bases and J by 0 bases, with 15 bases left in between. Here the CDR3 reads CATKDSATNYGYTF. DNA of the CDR3: TGCGCCACCAAGGACAGCGCTACTAACTATGGCTACACCTTC.

CDR3 in DNA: TGCGCCAGCAGCTTGGGATCGTCGGGGGGGGTGACCGGCTACACCTTC. Its protein product is CASSLGSSGGVTGYTF. This chain links TRBV5-1 with TRBJ1-2, with a tentative D call TRBD1 (5 bases). This CDR3 is built from 16 residues. The V gene's germline CDR1 is SGHRS and CDR2 YFSETQ. The germline V and J ends were trimmed by 0 bases and 8 bases, with 20 bases remaining between them.